These T cell receptor beta chains were read from a single sample in a study of tumor and adjacent non-tumor tissue in lung cancer. Each CDR3 protein gets one entry after TCRdb re-called the multiplex PCR reads with MiXCR. Of 85,000 to 130,000 distinct CDR3 sequences in the sample, 65% are singletons; the top ten hold roughly 18%. The sequencing sample was made of distant non-tumor lung tissue. These receptor sequences come from a young man with non-small cell lung cancer. CDR3s include the opening cysteine and the closing phenylalanine or tryptophan. A D gene is named only where the DNA matches it firmly. The size entry is marked missing in some rows and otherwise reads once, few, many or a size class.

>15|TRBJ2-1|.|TRBV20-1|.
CSARLSGAKYSEQFF
TGCAGTGCTAGACTGTCCGGGGCCAAATACAGTGAGCAGTTCTTC
>14|TRBJ1-2|.|TRBV12-3/TRBV12-4|.
CASTECVWDYSYTF
TGTGCCAGCACCGAGTGTGTTTGGGACTATAGCTACACCTTC
>14|TRBJ2-1|.|TRBV21-1|few
CASSKEGRQRKQFF
TGTGCCAGCAGCAAAGAGGGGAGGCAGCGAAAGCAGTTCTTC
>13|TRBJ2-1|.|TRBV5-1|many
CASSLGPANEQFF
TGCGCCAGCAGCTTGGGACCGGCTAATGAGCAGTTCTTC
>16|TRBJ2-7|TRBD2|TRBV11-2|.
CASSFPGTSGSYELYF
TGTGCCAGCAGCTTTCCCGGGACTAGCGGCTCCTACGAGCTGTACTTC
>16|TRBJ2-7|TRBD2|TRBV20-1|many
CSARGTSGRDGYEQYF
TGCAGTGCTAGGGGGACTAGCGGGAGGGATGGGTACGAGCAGTACTTC
>17|TRBJ2-3|TRBD2|TRBV4-3|many
CASSHRLAGGPGDTQYF
TGCGCCAGCAGCCATAGACTAGCGGGGGGGCCAGGAGATACGCAGTATTTT
>14|TRBJ1-5|.|TRBV4-1|many
CASSLRDTDQPQHF
TGCGCCAGCAGCCTCCGGGACACGGATCAGCCCCAGCATTTT
>17|TRBJ2-2|TRBD2|TRBV29-1|many
CSVEGTSGRGNTGELFF
TGCAGCGTTGAAGGGACTAGCGGGAGGGGGAACACCGGGGAGCTGTTTTTT
>15|TRBJ2-5|.|TRBV10-2|many
CASSESTRGRETQYF
TGCGCCAGCAGTGAGTCAACTAGGGGGAGGGAGACCCAGTACTTC
>14|TRBJ2-2|.|TRBV29-1|few
CSAGQKTNTGELFF
TGCAGCGCCGGGCAGAAAACGAACACCGGGGAGCTGTTTTTT
>17|TRBJ1-5|.|TRBV6-5|.
CASGSTPPGWGNQPQHF
TGTGCCAGCGGCTCGACCCCCCCTGGATGGGGCAATCAGCCCCAACATTTT
>13|TRBJ2-2|.|TRBV20-1|once
CSARTRGGGELLF
TGCAGTGCTCGGACAAGGGGCGGCGGGGAGCTGTTATTT
>16|TRBJ2-2|TRBD2|TRBV20-1|.
CSARDTSGGVAGELFF
TGCAGTGCTAGAGATACTAGCGGGGGGGTTGCCGGGGAGCTGTTTTTT
>12|TRBJ2-7|.|TRBV11-2|few
CASSSGLYGQYF
TGTGCCAGCAGCTCAGGGCTCTACGGGCAGTACTTC
>12|TRBJ2-7|.|TRBV20-1|.
CSARAGAYEQYF
TGTAGTGCTAGAGCCGGGGCCTACGAGCAGTACTTC
>13|TRBJ1-5|.|TRBV12-3/TRBV12-4|few
CASSLAGARHQHF
TGTGCCAGCAGTTTGGCAGGGGCTAGGCACCAGCATTTT
>15|TRBJ2-5|TRBD2|TRBV12-3/TRBV12-4|many
CASSGMTSGFETQYF
TGTGCCAGCAGTGGAATGACTAGCGGGTTTGAGACCCAGTACTTC
>15|TRBJ2-1|TRBD2|TRBV20-1|many
CSARDPSGRRNEQFF
TGCAGTGCTAGAGATCCCAGCGGGAGGAGGAATGAGCAGTTCTTC
>16|TRBJ1-3|.|TRBV6-6|many
CASSYSSPMSGNTIYF
TGTGCCAGCAGTTACTCGAGCCCGATGTCTGGAAACACCATATATTTT
>16|TRBJ2-3|TRBD1|TRBV24-1|many
CATSDLGTGNTDTQYF
TGTGCCACCAGTGATTTAGGGACAGGGAACACAGATACGCAGTATTTT
>17|TRBJ2-1|TRBD2|TRBV12-3/TRBV12-4|.
CASSRLRREDSYNEQFF
TGTGCCAGCTCCCGCCTTAGGCGGGAGGACTCCTACAATGAGCAGTTCTTC
>12|TRBJ2-2|TRBD1|TRBV20-1|.
CSTQGGTGELFF
TGTAGCACACAGGGGGGCACCGGGGAACTGTTTTTT
>16|TRBJ2-7|.|TRBV20-1|.
CSARPRDSGNSCEQYF
TGCAGTGCTAGACCCCGGGATAGTGGGAACTCCTGCGAGCAGTACTTC
>15|TRBJ1-5|TRBD1|TRBV20-1|once
CSATTGGWSNHPQHF
TGCAGTGCAACGACAGGGGGCTGGAGCAATCACCCCCAGCATTTT
>13|TRBJ1-5|.|TRBV2|.
CANSPRGTQPQHF
TGTGCCAACAGTCCTAGGGGGACGCAGCCCCAGCATTTT
>17|TRBJ2-2|.|TRBV4-2|.
CASSSRLVGGRAVELFF
TGTGCCAGCAGCTCTCGACTAGTGGGGGGCAGGGCCGTGGAGCTCTTTTTT
>13|TRBJ2-4|.|TRBV11-2|few
CASTLGERNIQYF
TGTGCCAGCACCTTGGGGGAGAGGAACATTCAGTATTTC
>16|TRBJ2-3|TRBD2|TRBV6-1|many
CASSEGGGSGADTQYF
TGTGCCAGCAGTGAAGGAGGCGGGAGCGGAGCAGATACGCAGTATTTT
>15|TRBJ2-5|TRBD2|TRBV7-3|.
CASSLNGGAQETQYF
TGTGCCAGCAGCTTAAACGGGGGGGCCCAAGAGACCCAGTACTTC
>13|TRBJ2-5|TRBD2|TRBV11-1|.
CAGSHREEESQYF
TGTGCCGGCAGCCATCGGGAGGAAGAGAGCCAGTACTTC
>16|TRBJ2-6|TRBD1|TRBV4-3|few
CASGQDQGAGANVLTF
TGCGCCAGCGGCCAAGATCAGGGGGCTGGGGCCAATGTCCTGACTTTC
>13|TRBJ2-5|.|TRBV11-3|.
CASSLEARETQYF
TGTGCCAGCAGCTTAGAGGCACGTGAGACCCAGTACTTC
>17|TRBJ2-3|TRBD1|TRBV7-3|.
CASSPYTGTGRRDTQYF
TGTGCCAGCAGCCCTTACACCGGGACAGGGCGAAGAGATACGCAGTATTTT
>18|TRBJ2-6|TRBD1|TRBV5-6|.
CASSPLTGQSSKANVLTF
TGTGCCAGCAGCCCATTGACAGGGCAGAGCTCTAAGGCCAACGTCCTGACTTTC
>15|TRBJ2-7|.|TRBV20-1|.
CSARYRGRASYEQYF
TGCAGTGCTAGATATAGGGGTCGGGCGTCCTACGAACAGTACTTC
>18|TRBJ1-5|.|TRBV7-8|.
CASSLVEGPGIRNQPQHF
TGTGCCAGCAGCTTGGTCGAAGGGCCAGGTATTCGCAATCAGCCCCAACATTTT
>14|TRBJ2-2|.|TRBV11-2|few
CVSKQTGGSGELFF
TGTGTCAGCAAACAAACAGGTGGTAGCGGGGAGCTGTTTTTT
>15|TRBJ2-1|.|TRBV20-1|.
CSAPREGEDYNEQFF
TGCAGTGCTCCCCGAGAGGGAGAAGACTACAATGAGCAGTTCTTC
>16|TRBJ2-7|TRBD2|TRBV20-1|.
CSARPWTSGNSYWQYF
TGCAGTGCTAGACCCTGGACTAGTGGTAACTCCTACTGGCAGTACTTC
>13|TRBJ1-1|.|TRBV29-1|.
CSFEEDAGAEALF
TGCAGCTTTGAAGAGGATGCCGGAGCTGAAGCTTTGTTT
>15|TRBJ2-3|.|TRBV11-2|.
CASSSHSDHTDTQYF
TGTGCCAGCAGCTCCCATAGCGACCACACAGATACGCAGTATTTT
>16|TRBJ2-7|TRBD2|TRBV5-8|few
CASSWRAASGSYEQYF
TGTGCCAGCAGCTGGCGGGCGGCTAGCGGCTCCTATGAGCAGTACTTC
>13|TRBJ2-4|.|TRBV11-2|.
CASSLGHENIQYF
TGTGCCAGCAGCTTAGGGCATGAAAACATTCAGTACTTC
>12|TRBJ1-1|.|TRBV20-1|many
CSASYWNTEAFF
TGCAGTGCTAGTTACTGGAACACTGAAGCTTTCTTT
>14|TRBJ1-1|.|TRBV12-3/TRBV12-4|.
CARSLGLMNTESFF
TGTGCCAGGAGTCTAGGGCTTATGAACACTGAATCTTTCTTT
>14|TRBJ2-1|.|TRBV12-3/TRBV12-4|once
CASSFDSNTTEQFF
TGTGCCAGCAGTTTTGATTCCAACACCACTGAGCAGTTCTTC
>14|TRBJ2-5|TRBD2|TRBV6-2/TRBV6-3|many
CASKRSGGAETQYF
TGTGCCAGCAAGAGAAGCGGGGGGGCGGAGACCCAGTACTTC
>16|TRBJ2-7|.|TRBV11-2|medium-sized
CASSLDGGPSSYEQYF
TGTGCCAGCAGCTTAGATGGCGGGCCTTCCTCCTACGAGCAGTACTTC
>15|TRBJ2-3|TRBD1|TRBV7-9|.
CVSSSGQGAGDTRYF
TGTGTCAGCAGCTCGGGACAGGGGGCCGGAGATACGCGGTATTTT
>15|TRBJ2-7|.|TRBV18|.
CASSPPSTGTLEQYF
TGTGCCAGCTCACCACCGAGCACGGGTACCCTCGAGCAGTACTTC
>16|TRBJ2-1|.|TRBV4-1|.
CASNYVSSATYNEQFF
TGCGCCAGCAACTACGTCAGTAGCGCCACCTACAATGAGCAGTTCTTC
>17|TRBJ2-6|TRBD2|TRBV6-5|.
CASSSGGRISGANVLAF
TGTGCCAGCAGTTCCGGCGGGAGAATATCTGGGGCCAACGTCCTGGCTTTC
>15|TRBJ1-6|TRBD1|TRBV6-4|many
CASSAPGQGSSPLHF
TGTGCCAGCAGTGCGCCGGGACAGGGGTCTTCACCCCTCCACTTT